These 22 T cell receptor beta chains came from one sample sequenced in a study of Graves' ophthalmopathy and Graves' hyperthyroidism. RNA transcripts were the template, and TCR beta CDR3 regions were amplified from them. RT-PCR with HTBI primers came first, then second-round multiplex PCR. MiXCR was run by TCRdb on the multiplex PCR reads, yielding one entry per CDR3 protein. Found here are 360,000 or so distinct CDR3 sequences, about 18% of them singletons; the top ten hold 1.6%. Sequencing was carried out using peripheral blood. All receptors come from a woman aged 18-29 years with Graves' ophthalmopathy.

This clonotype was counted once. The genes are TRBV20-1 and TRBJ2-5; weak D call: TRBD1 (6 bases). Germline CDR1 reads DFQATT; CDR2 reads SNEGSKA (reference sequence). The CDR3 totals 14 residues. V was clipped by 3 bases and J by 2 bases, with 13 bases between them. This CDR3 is CSARVGQGQETQYF. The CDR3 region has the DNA TGCAGTGCTAGGGTGGGTCAGGGGCAAGAGACCCAGTACTTC.

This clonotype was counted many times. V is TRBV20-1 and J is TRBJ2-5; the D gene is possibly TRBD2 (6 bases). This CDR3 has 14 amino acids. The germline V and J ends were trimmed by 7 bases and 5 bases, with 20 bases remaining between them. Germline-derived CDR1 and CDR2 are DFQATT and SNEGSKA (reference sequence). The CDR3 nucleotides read TGCAGTGGCCAGGGACTCTCCCGAACGGAGACCCAGTACTTC. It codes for CSGQGLSRTETQYF.

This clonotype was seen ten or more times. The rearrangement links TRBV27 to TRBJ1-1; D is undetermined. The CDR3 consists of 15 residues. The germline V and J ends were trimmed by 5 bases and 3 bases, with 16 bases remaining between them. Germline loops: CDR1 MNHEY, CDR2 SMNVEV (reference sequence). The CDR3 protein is CASSPGIEMDTEAFF. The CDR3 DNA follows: TGTGCCAGCAGTCCCGGGATAGAGATGGACACTGAAGCTTTCTTT.

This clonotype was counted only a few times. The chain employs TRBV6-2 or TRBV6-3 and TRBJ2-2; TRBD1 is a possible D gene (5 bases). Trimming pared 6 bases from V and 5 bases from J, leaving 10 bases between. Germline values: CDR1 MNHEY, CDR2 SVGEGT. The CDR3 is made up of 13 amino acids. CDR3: CASSYKGTGELFF. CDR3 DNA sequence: TGTGCCAGCAGCTACAAGGGGACCGGGGAGCTGTTTTTT.

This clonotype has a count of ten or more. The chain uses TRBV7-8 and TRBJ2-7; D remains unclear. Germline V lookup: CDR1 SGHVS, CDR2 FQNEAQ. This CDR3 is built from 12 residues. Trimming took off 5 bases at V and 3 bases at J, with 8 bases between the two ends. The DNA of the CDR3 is TGTGCCAGCAGCCCTACAGACTACGAGCAGTACTTC. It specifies CASSPTDYEQYF.

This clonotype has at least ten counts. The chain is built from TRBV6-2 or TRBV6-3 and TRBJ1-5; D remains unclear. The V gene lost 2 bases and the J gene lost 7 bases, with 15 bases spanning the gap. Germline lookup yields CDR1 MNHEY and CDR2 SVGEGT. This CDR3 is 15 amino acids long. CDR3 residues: CASSYAGLLGQPQHF. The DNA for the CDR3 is TGTGCCAGCAGTTACGCCGGACTATTGGGGCAGCCCCAGCATTTT.

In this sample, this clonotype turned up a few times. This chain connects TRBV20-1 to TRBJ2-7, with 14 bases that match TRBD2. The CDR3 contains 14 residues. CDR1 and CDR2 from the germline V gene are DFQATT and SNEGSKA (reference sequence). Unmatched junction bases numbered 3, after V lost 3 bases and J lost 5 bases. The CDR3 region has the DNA TGCAGTGCTAGGGGGACTAGCGGGAGCCACGAGCAGTACTTC. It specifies CSARGTSGSHEQYF.

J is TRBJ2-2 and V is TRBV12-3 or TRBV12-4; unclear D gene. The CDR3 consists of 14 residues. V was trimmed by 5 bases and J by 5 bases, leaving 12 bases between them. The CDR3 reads CASSLGVLTGELFF. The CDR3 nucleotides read TGTGCCAGCAGTCTAGGCGTACTTACCGGGGAGCTGTTTTTT.

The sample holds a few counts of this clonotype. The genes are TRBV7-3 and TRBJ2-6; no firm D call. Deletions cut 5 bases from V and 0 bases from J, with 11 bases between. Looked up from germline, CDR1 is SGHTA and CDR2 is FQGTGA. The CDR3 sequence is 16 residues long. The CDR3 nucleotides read TGTGCCAGCAGCCTCCAACCCAGCTCTGGGGCCAACGTCCTGACTTTC. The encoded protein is CASSLQPSSGANVLTF.

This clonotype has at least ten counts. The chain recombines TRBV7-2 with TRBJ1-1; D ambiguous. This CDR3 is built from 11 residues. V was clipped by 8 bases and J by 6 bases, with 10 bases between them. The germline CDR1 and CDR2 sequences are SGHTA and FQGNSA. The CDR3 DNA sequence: TGTGCCAGCTTAGTCGTCGCTGAAGCTTTCTTT. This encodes CASLVVAEAFF.

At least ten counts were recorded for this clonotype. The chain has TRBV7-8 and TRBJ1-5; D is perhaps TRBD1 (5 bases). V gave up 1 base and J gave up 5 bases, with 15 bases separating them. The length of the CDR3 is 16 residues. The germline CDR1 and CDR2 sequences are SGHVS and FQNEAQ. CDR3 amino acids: CASSLEARMGDQPQHF. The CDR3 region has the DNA TGTGCCAGCAGCTTAGAGGCCAGGATGGGGGATCAGCCCCAGCATTTT.

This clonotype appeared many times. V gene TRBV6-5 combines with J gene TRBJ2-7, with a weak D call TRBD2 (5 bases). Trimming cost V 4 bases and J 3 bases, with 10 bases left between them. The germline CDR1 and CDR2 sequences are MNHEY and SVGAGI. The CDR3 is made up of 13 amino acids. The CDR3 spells CASSLPGIYEQYF. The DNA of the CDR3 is TGTGCCAGCAGTTTACCGGGAATCTACGAGCAGTACTTC.

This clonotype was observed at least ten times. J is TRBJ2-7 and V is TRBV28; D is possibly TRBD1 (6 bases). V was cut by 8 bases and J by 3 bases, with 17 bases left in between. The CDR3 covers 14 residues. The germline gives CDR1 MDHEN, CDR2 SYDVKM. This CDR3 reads CASQPGQRYYEQYF. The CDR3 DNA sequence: TGTGCCAGCCAGCCCGGACAGCGATACTACGAGCAGTACTTC.

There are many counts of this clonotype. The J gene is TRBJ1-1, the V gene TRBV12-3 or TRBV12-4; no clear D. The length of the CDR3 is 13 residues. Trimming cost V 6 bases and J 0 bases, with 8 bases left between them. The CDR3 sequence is CASRPLMNTEAFF. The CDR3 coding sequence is TGTGCCAGCAGACCACTTATGAACACTGAAGCTTTCTTT.

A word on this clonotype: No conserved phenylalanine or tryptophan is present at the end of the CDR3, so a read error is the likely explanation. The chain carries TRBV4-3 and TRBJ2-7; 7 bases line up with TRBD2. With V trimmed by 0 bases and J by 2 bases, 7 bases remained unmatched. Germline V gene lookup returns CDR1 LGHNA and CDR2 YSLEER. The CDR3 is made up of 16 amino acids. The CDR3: CASSQDKAGPTYEQYL. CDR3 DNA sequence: TGCGCCAGCAGCCAAGATAAAGCGGGACCTACCTACGAGCAGTACCTC.

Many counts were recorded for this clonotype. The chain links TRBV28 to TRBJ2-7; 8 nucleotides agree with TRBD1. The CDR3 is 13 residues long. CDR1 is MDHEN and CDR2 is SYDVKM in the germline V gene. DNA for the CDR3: TGTGCTTCGGGACAGGTTAATTCCTACGAGCAGTACTTC. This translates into CASGQVNSYEQYF.

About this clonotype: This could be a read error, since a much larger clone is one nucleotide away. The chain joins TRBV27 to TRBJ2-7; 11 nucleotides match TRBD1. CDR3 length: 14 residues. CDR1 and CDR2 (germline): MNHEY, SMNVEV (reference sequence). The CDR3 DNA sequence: TGTGCCGGCAGTTTCGGACAGGGGGCCAAAGAGCAGTACTTC. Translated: CAGSFGQGAKEQYF.

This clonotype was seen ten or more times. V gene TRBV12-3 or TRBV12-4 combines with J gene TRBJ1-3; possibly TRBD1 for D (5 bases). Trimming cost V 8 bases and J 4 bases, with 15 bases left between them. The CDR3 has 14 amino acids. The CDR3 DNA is TGTGCCAGCGGCGACCGGGGGAAAGGAAACACCATATATTTT. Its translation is CASGDRGKGNTIYF.

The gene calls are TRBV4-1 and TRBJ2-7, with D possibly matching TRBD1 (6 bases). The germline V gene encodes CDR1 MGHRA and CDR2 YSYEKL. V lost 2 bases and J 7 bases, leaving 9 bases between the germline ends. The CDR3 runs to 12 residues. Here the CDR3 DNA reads TGCGCCAGCAGCCAACCCGACAGGGAGCAGTACTTC. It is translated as CASSQPDREQYF.

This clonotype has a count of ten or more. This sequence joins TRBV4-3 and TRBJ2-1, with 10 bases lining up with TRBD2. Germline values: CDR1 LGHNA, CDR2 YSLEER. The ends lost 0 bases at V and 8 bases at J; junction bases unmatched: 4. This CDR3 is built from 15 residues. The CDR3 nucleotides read TGCGCCAGCAGCCAAGAACTAGCGGGAATGTATGAGCAGTTCTTC. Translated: CASSQELAGMYEQFF.

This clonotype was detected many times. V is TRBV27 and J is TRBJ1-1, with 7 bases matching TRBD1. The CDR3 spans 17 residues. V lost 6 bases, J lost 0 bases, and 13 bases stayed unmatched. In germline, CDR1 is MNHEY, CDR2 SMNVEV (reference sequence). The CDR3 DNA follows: TGTGCCAGCAGCAATAGGATCGGGACAGCGGTGAACACTGAAGCTTTCTTT. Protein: CASSNRIGTAVNTEAFF.

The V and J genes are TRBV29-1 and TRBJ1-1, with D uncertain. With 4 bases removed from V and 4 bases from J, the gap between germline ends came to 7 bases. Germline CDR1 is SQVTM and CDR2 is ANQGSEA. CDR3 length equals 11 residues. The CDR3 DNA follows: TGCAGCGTTGTCAGCGGCACTGAAGCTTTCTTT. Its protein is CSVVSGTEAFF.